One and the same sample provided the 27 T cell receptor beta chains below, sequenced in a study of blood T cell repertoires in COVID-19 (dated by TCRdb to 2018 to 2020). Libraries were constructed by the immunoSEQ multiplex PCR assay. Entries here come from immuneACCESS through TCRdb and include only in-frame sequences with V and J called. Some clones fail to appear in such tables; in the studies checked, an unresolved V gene covers under half of the shortfall, and the cause of the remainder is unknown. This sample comprises approximately 300,000 clones, approximately 91% of them detected only once. The ten top clones hold 11% of the sample. Sequencing was done on a sample of peripheral blood. The receptors shown here come from a woman aged 25 to 39 with COVID-19, enrolled during active disease.

The V call is TRBV7-2, the J call TRBJ1-1; D not resolved. This CDR3 is built from 13 residues. The V end lost 1 base, the J end lost 10 bases, and 13 bases lay between the germline ends. CDR1 SGHTA and CDR2 FQGNSA come from the germline V gene. DNA for the CDR3: TGTGCCAGCAGCTTAGTCGGGTTCGGTGGAGCTTTCTTT. Protein: CASSLVGFGGAFF.

The chain links TRBV6-5 to TRBJ1-1, with 7 bases that match TRBD1. This CDR3 is 13 amino acids long. The V and J ends lost 8 bases and 4 bases, in that order; junction bases with no gene match: 7. Germline values: CDR1 MNHEY, CDR2 SVGAGI. Written as DNA, the CDR3 is TGTGCCAGCTTCAGGGGGAAAACCACTGAAGCTTTCTTT. This gives the protein CASFRGKTTEAFF.

The chain uses TRBV24-1 and TRBJ2-3, with D perhaps TRBD2 (5 bases). V lost 2 bases, J lost 2 bases, and 13 bases lay in between. The CDR3 runs to 16 residues. CDR1 is KGHDR, CDR2 SFDVKD, per germline. The CDR3 sequence is CATSDSGRLVTDTQYF. CDR3 bases: TGTGCCACCAGTGATTCGGGGAGACTTGTCACAGATACGCAGTATTTT.

This clone appeared once. In DNA, the CDR3 is TGCGCCAGCTCAGAAGGGGGCGGATATGAAAAACTGTTTTTT. Protein product: CASSEGGGYEKLFF. This chain uses TRBV5-1 with TRBJ1-4, with TRBD1 matching 7 bases. In germline, CDR1 is SGHRS, CDR2 YFSETQ. The CDR3 is 14 amino acids. V shed 7 bases and J 6 bases; nucleotides not matched to a gene: 9.

The J gene is TRBJ1-1, the V gene TRBV7-8; tentative D call: TRBD1 (6 bases). The CDR3 is made up of 18 amino acids. Germline V gives CDR1 SGHVS, CDR2 FQNEAQ. The V end was cut by 5 bases, the J end by 3 bases, with 25 bases between. This CDR3 reads CASSAAASGQLGDTEAFF. The CDR3 DNA reads as TGTGCCAGCAGCGCGGCTGCCTCGGGACAATTAGGAGACACTGAAGCTTTCTTT. Using reference TRBV7-8 and TRBJ1-1 for the parts outside the CDR3, the full variable domain is GAGVSQSPRYKVAKRGQDVALRCDPISGHVSLFWYQQALGQGPEFLTYFQNEAQLDKSGLPSDRFFAERPEGSVSTLKIQRTQQEDSAVYLCASSAAASGQLGDTEAFFGQGTRLTVV.

In its sample, this clone was seen a few times. The V call is TRBV24-1, the J call TRBJ1-5, with a tentative D call TRBD1 (5 bases). CDR1 KGHDR and CDR2 SFDVKD come from the germline V gene. Trimming took off 5 bases at V and 6 bases at J, with 10 bases between the two ends. This CDR3 contains 13 residues. CDR3 region: CATSGQGGQPQHF. Here the CDR3 DNA reads TGTGCCACCAGTGGGCAGGGTGGTCAGCCCCAGCATTTT.

The V and J genes are TRBV15 and TRBJ1-3; tentatively, D is TRBD1 (5 bases). Between the trimmed V and J ends, which lost 1 base and 8 bases, there was a span of 12 bases. CDR3 size: 14 residues. Germline V lookup: CDR1 LNHNV, CDR2 YYDKDF (reference sequence). CDR3 sequence (DNA): TGTGCCACCAGCAGAGGGCAGGAAGGGGACACCATATATTTT. It codes for CATSRGQEGDTIYF. Combining the CDR3 with reference TRBV15 and TRBJ1-3 gives the whole variable domain DAMVIQNPRYQVTQFGKPVTLSCSQTLNHNVMYWYQQKSSQAPKLLFHYYDKDFNNEADTPDNFQSRRPNTSFCFLDIRSPGLGDTAMYLCATSRGQEGDTIYFGEGSWLTVV.

This chain connects TRBV5-1 to TRBJ1-1; 8 bases match TRBD1. The CDR3 is 13 residues long. Germline loops: CDR1 SGHRS, CDR2 YFSETQ. With 3 bases clipped from V and 5 bases from J, the junction kept 3 bases outside the gene matches. The CDR3, as DNA: TGCGCCAGCAGCTACACAGGGGGAACTGAAGCTTTCTTT. Its protein is CASSYTGGTEAFF.

This rearrangement joins TRBV7-9 to TRBJ2-2; D ambiguous. This CDR3 comprises 14 residues. V was shortened by 5 bases and J by 0 bases, with 7 bases between the two germline ends. Germline assignment: CDR1 SEHNR and CDR2 FQNEAQ (reference sequence). The CDR3: CASSQTSNTGELFF. In DNA form, the CDR3 reads TGTGCCAGCAGCCAGACTTCGAACACCGGGGAGCTGTTTTTT.

The rearrangement uses TRBV28 and TRBJ1-5; D possibly corresponds to TRBD1 (5 bases). Germline-derived CDR1 and CDR2 are MDHEN and SYDVKM. V was trimmed by 8 bases and J by 3 bases, leaving 17 bases between them. CDR3 size: 15 residues. This CDR3 is CASGHRERFNQPQHF. Written as DNA, the CDR3 is TGTGCCAGCGGACATAGAGAGAGATTCAATCAGCCCCAGCATTTT.

The V call is TRBV4-1, the J call TRBJ1-1; 10 bases are shared with TRBD1. The V gene's germline CDR1 is MGHRA and CDR2 YSYEKL. The CDR3 has 15 residues. The V and J ends lost 2 bases and 10 bases, in that order; junction bases with no gene match: 10. CDR3 coding DNA: TGCGCCAGCAGCCAAACCGGGACAGGGGTTCTCTCAGCTTTCTTT. Translation gives CASSQTGTGVLSAFF.

This clone appeared once. J is TRBJ2-5 and V is TRBV29-1, with 10 bases identical to TRBD2. The J segment lost 7 bases and the V segment lost 5 bases, leaving 13 bases of the junction unmatched. The CDR3 spans 15 residues. CDR1 is SQVTM, CDR2 ANQGSEA, per germline. CDR3 protein: CSVKLAGEASGTQYF. CDR3 nucleotide sequence: TGCAGCGTTAAGCTAGCGGGAGAAGCTAGTGGGACCCAGTACTTC.

This clone was picked up one time. The chain employs TRBV29-1 and TRBJ2-2, with 8 positions matching TRBD1. Germline CDR1 reads SQVTM; CDR2 reads ANQGSEA. The V gene end was trimmed by 7 bases and the J gene end by 6 bases; junction bases not matched to a gene: 10. The CDR3 consists of 14 residues. The DNA for the CDR3 is TGCAGCGCCGGGACGACAGGGGCCGCCGGGGAGCTGTTTTTT. Amino acid sequence: CSAGTTGAAGELFF.

Comments on this clone: This same CDR3 is encoded by further DNA sequences in the sample. This sequence joins TRBV6-5 and TRBJ1-1; D gene unclear. The CDR3 sequence is 13 residues long. V was clipped by 7 bases and J by 1 base, with 10 bases between them. From germline, CDR1 is MNHEY and CDR2 SVGAGI. The CDR3, as DNA: TGTGCCAGCACCCGAAGCCCGAACACTGAAGCTTTCTTT. Translating it yields CASTRSPNTEAFF.

The chain uses TRBV5-1 and TRBJ2-7; 9 bases are a match to TRBD1. The CDR3 spans 15 residues. CDR1 SGHRS and CDR2 YFSETQ come from the germline V gene. J was trimmed by 0 bases and V by 4 bases; bases with no gene match: 5. CDR3 in DNA: TGCGCCAGCAGCGCGACAGGGGGTGGCTCCTACGAGCAGTACTTC. Amino acids: CASSATGGGSYEQYF.

This chain joins TRBV5-5 and TRBJ2-7; 10 bases are shared with TRBD1. Per the germline V gene, CDR1 is SGHKS and CDR2 is YYEKEE (reference sequence). This CDR3 has 18 amino acids. Germline trimming cut 0 bases from V and 2 bases from J; bases unmatched to any gene: 11. CDR3 sequence reads: CASSLEGTGVHLPYEQYF. The CDR3 DNA is TGTGCCAGCAGCTTGGAAGGGACAGGGGTCCATTTACCCTACGAGCAGTACTTC.

This clone came up once. V usage is TRBV18 and J usage is TRBJ2-7; D is possibly TRBD1 (5 bases). The germline gives CDR1 KGHSH, CDR2 LQKENI. This CDR3 comprises 13 residues. The V end was cut by 2 bases, the J end by 2 bases, with 7 bases between. The DNA of the CDR3 is TGTGCCAGCTCACCAACCAGGGCCTACGAGCAGTACTTC. It translates to CASSPTRAYEQYF.

The V gene is TRBV7-2, the J gene TRBJ2-7; 11 positions match TRBD2. CDR1 and CDR2 (germline): SGHTA, FQGNSA. The CDR3 totals 14 residues. Trimming cost V 5 bases and J 13 bases; bases outside gene matches: 13. CDR3 nucleotides: TGTGCCAGCAGCACAGACGGCCTACTAGCGGGAGTATACTTC. It yields the protein CASSTDGLLAGVYF.

The J gene is TRBJ2-1, the V gene TRBV11-3; TRBD2 matches 11 bases. This CDR3 region has 16 residues. Germline CDR1 is SGHNT and CDR2 is YENEEA. J gave up 9 bases and V 5 bases, and 12 bases lay outside the gene matches. CDR3 residues: CASSLRLAGFVGEQFF. In DNA, the CDR3 is TGTGCCAGCAGCCTTCGACTAGCGGGGTTTGTGGGTGAGCAGTTCTTC. The full variable domain, with the rest looked up from reference TRBV11-3 and TRBJ2-1, is EAGVVQSPRYKIIEKKQPVAFWCNPISGHNTLYWYLQNLGQGPELLIRYENEEAVDDSQLPKDRFSAERLKGVDSTLKIQPAELGDSAVYLCASSLRLAGFVGEQFFGPGTRLTVL.

V usage is TRBV30 and J usage is TRBJ1-6; D might be TRBD1 (6 bases). The CDR3 extends over 16 amino acids. The V gene's germline CDR1 is GTSNPN and CDR2 SVGIG (reference sequence). Between the trimmed V and J ends, which lost 4 bases and 4 bases, there was a span of 17 bases. CDR3 DNA: TGTGCCTGGAAAGGTCGGGGAAGGGGGTATAATTCACCCCTCCACTTT. Translated, it gives CAWKGRGRGYNSPLHF.

The chain carries TRBV6-1 and TRBJ2-1; a possible D gene is TRBD1 (5 bases). The CDR3 consists of 15 residues. V was shortened by 3 bases and J by 2 bases, with 11 bases between the two germline ends. Germline-derived CDR1 and CDR2 are MNHNS and SASEGT. DNA of the CDR3: TGTGCCAGCAGTGAGCAGGGTAAAACCTACAATGAGCAGTTCTTC. Amino acid sequence: CASSEQGKTYNEQFF.

The CDR3 reads CASSMDTYEQYF. The DNA for the CDR3 is TGTGCCAGCAGTATGGACACCTACGAGCAGTACTTC. This chain connects TRBV28 to TRBJ2-7; TRBD1 might be the D (5 bases). The CDR3 sequence is 12 residues long. V gave up 5 bases and J gave up 2 bases, with 7 bases separating them. Germline assignment: CDR1 MDHEN and CDR2 SYDVKM.

The rearrangement joins TRBV19 to TRBJ2-5, with 11 bases matching TRBD2. The J segment lost 5 bases and the V segment lost 5 bases, leaving 10 bases of the junction unmatched. The CDR3 is 16 residues long. Germline CDR1 is LNHDA and CDR2 is SQIVND (reference sequence). CDR3 sequence reads: CASSSRSGRARETQYF. The DNA of the CDR3 is TGTGCCAGTAGTTCCCGTAGCGGGAGGGCCCGGGAGACCCAGTACTTC.

The gene calls are TRBV6-2 or TRBV6-3 and TRBJ2-3; D is uncertain. The germline V gene has CDR1 MNHEY and CDR2 SVGEGT. This CDR3 spans 13 amino acids. V was trimmed by 0 bases and J by 2 bases, leaving 3 bases between them. Here the CDR3 reads CASSYSNTDTQYF. The CDR3 DNA sequence: TGTGCCAGCAGTTACTCCAACACAGATACGCAGTATTTT.

In this sample, this clone turned up a few times. The rearrangement links TRBV18 to TRBJ2-7; D is possibly TRBD2 (5 bases). Looked up from germline, CDR1 is KGHSH and CDR2 is LQKENI. V was pared by 3 bases and J by 5 bases, with 8 bases between. The CDR3 runs to 12 residues. The CDR3 sequence is CASSPGDHEQYF. The CDR3 DNA reads TGTGCCAGCTCACCGGGAGACCACGAGCAGTACTTC.

This clone was seen once. This rearrangement joins TRBV29-1 to TRBJ2-3; 9 nucleotides agree with TRBD1. The CDR3 is 13 amino acids. With 4 bases clipped from V and 5 bases from J, the junction kept 4 bases outside the gene matches. Germline V gene lookup returns CDR1 SQVTM and CDR2 ANQGSEA. CDR3 coding DNA: TGCAGCGTTGCGGGACAGGGTAAAGATACGCAGTATTTT. This translates into CSVAGQGKDTQYF.

The rearrangement links TRBV27 to TRBJ2-7; D is perhaps TRBD2 (5 bases). Germline V CDR1 and CDR2: MNHEY, SMNVEV (reference sequence). V was pared by 6 bases and J by 6 bases, with 18 bases between. The CDR3 is 14 amino acids. CDR3 amino acids: CASSPSLGVAEQYF. The CDR3 DNA follows: TGTGCCAGCAGCCCCTCTCTCGGGGTCGCCGAGCAGTACTTC.